The clone carrying this TCR beta chain was observed many times. Each CDR3 protein is one row after TCRdb ran MiXCR on the 5' RACE reads. This table holds about 96,000 distinct CDR3 sequences, 17% found once. This CDR3 has 15 residues. V gave up 3 bases and J gave up 1 base; unmatched junction bases: 4. The germline gives CDR1 MDHEN, CDR2 SYDVKM. The sample originates from a study of T cells of healthy individuals. The clonotype was recovered from a human donor in good health. The chain couples TRBV28 to TRBJ2-3; 7 bases are a match to TRBD1. CDR3 coding DNA: TGTGCCAGCAGTTTGCTCGGACAGGGCACAGATACGCAGTATTTT. This gives the protein CASSLLGQGTDTQYF.